The 30 T cell receptor beta chains presented below share a single source sample, sequenced in a study of blood T cells in healthy people across ages. Together with a sample-barcoded 5' primer, a J-beta primer mix was included in a second PCR lasting about 7 to 11 cycles. TCRdb redid the calling of the 5' RACE reads with MiXCR, one entry per CDR3 protein. The sample lists about 1.8 million distinct CDR3 sequences, 49% seen once, with around 2.1% in the top ten. The sample consisted of blood. These receptors were obtained from a woman between 35 and 50 years old in good health.

The rearrangement uses TRBV29-1 and TRBJ2-3, with a possible D match to TRBD2 (5 bases). Trimming cost V 6 bases and J 2 bases, with 9 bases left between them. The germline V gene encodes CDR1 SQVTM and CDR2 ANQGSEA. CDR3 length: 12 amino acids. In DNA form, the CDR3 reads TGCAGCGTCGAGAGGGACACAGATACGCAGTATTTT. Protein: CSVERDTDTQYF.

This chain joins TRBV7-6 and TRBJ1-2, with 7 bases that match TRBD1. In germline, CDR1 is SGHVS, CDR2 FNYEAQ. The CDR3 is 15 amino acids. The V and J ends lost 2 bases and 4 bases, in that order; junction bases with no gene match: 7. CDR3 region: CASSLTDRPSYGYTF. In nucleotides, the CDR3 is TGTGCCAGCAGCTTAACGGACAGGCCCTCCTATGGCTACACCTTC.

The chain is built from TRBV20-1 and TRBJ2-1; D is perhaps TRBD1 (6 bases). The V and J ends lost 5 bases and 5 bases respectively, with 25 bases between them. CDR1 and CDR2 from the germline V gene are DFQATT and SNEGSKA (reference sequence). The CDR3 covers 17 residues. The CDR3 sequence: CSARPGSRDIYNNEQFF. The CDR3 DNA follows: TGCAGTGCTCGACCGGGTTCCCGGGACATATACAACAATGAGCAGTTCTTC.

This chain uses TRBV3-1 with TRBJ2-1; the D call may be TRBD1 or TRBD2 (5 bases each). The V gene lost 4 bases and the J gene lost 4 bases, with 14 bases spanning the gap. Germline V gives CDR1 LGHDT, CDR2 YNNKEL (reference sequence). This CDR3 has 15 residues. CDR3 residues: CASSLIRDAYNEQFF. CDR3 DNA sequence: TGTGCCAGCAGCCTCATCCGGGACGCATACAATGAGCAGTTCTTC.

The chain has TRBV4-1 and TRBJ2-7; maybe TRBD1 (7 bases). Trimming shortened V by 1 base and J by 5 bases, and 21 bases separated the two germline ends. The CDR3 is made up of 17 amino acids. Germline values: CDR1 MGHRA, CDR2 YSYEKL. CDR3 sequence reads: CASSQVKRAGRGNEQYF. The CDR3 DNA is TGCGCCAGCAGCCAAGTCAAGCGGGCGGGCAGGGGGAACGAGCAGTACTTC.

The chain links TRBV12-3 or TRBV12-4 to TRBJ1-1; perhaps TRBD1 as D (6 bases). V was cut by 5 bases and J by 0 bases, with 13 bases left in between. The CDR3 has 15 residues. The CDR3 is CASSPRTEMNTEAFF. DNA of the CDR3: TGTGCCAGCAGTCCGAGGACAGAGATGAACACTGAAGCTTTCTTT.

The chain couples TRBV6-5 to TRBJ2-3, with D perhaps matching TRBD1 or TRBD2 (5 bases each). V gave up 1 base and J gave up 3 bases, with 14 bases separating them. This CDR3 has 16 amino acids. Germline V gene lookup returns CDR1 MNHEY and CDR2 SVGAGI. The DNA for the CDR3 is TGTGCCAGCAGTTACTTCGGGGCCGGTCGGACAGATACGCAGTATTTT. Protein product: CASSYFGAGRTDTQYF.

The rearrangement uses TRBV20-1 and TRBJ2-5, with D possibly TRBD2 on 5 matching bases. Germline CDR1 DFQATT, CDR2 SNEGSKA (reference sequence). The CDR3 has 12 residues. V was clipped by 8 bases and J by 3 bases, with 13 bases between them. The CDR3 region is CSSLLAEETQYF. The CDR3 DNA reads as TGCAGTTCCCTCCTAGCCGAAGAGACCCAGTACTTC.

This clonotype was detected a few times. The chain has TRBV7-2 and TRBJ2-5, with TRBD1 matching over 10 bases. V shed 6 bases and J 3 bases; nucleotides not matched to a gene: 10. Germline V gives CDR1 SGHTA, CDR2 FQGNSA. This CDR3 has 16 residues. CDR3 amino acids: CASSSDRGQLKETQYF. As DNA, the CDR3 is TGTGCCAGCAGTTCCGACAGGGGGCAACTTAAAGAGACCCAGTACTTC.

The chain links TRBV2 to TRBJ2-1; D is possibly TRBD1 (5 bases). The V gene lost 8 bases and the J gene lost 4 bases, with 15 bases spanning the gap. This CDR3 is 14 amino acids long. Germline-derived CDR1 and CDR2 are SNHLY and FYNNEI. The CDR3: CASEQAARYNEQFF. The CDR3 DNA reads TGTGCCAGCGAACAGGCGGCACGGTACAATGAGCAGTTCTTC.

The chain carries TRBV2 and TRBJ1-2, with D possibly being TRBD1 (5 bases). V gave up 6 bases and J gave up 0 bases, with 11 bases separating them. The CDR3 contains 14 residues. CDR1 and CDR2 (germline): SNHLY, FYNNEI. The CDR3 here is CASRSVTANYGYTF. In DNA, the CDR3 is TGTGCCAGCAGGAGCGTGACAGCTAACTATGGCTACACCTTC.

This chain uses TRBV7-2 with TRBJ2-7; D may be TRBD2 (7 bases). V was clipped by 1 base and J by 0 bases, with 16 bases between them. In germline, CDR1 is SGHTA, CDR2 FQGNSA. CDR3 length equals 17 residues. CDR3 sequence reads: CASSLGGTGGHSYEQYF. CDR3 nucleotide sequence: TGTGCCAGCAGCTTAGGAGGGACGGGGGGCCACTCCTACGAGCAGTACTTC.

This clonotype has only a few counts. The gene calls are TRBV5-1 and TRBJ2-3; TRBD1 matches 7 bases. CDR1 SGHRS and CDR2 YFSETQ come from the germline V gene. J gave up 2 bases and V 0 bases, and 9 bases lay outside the gene matches. This CDR3 has 17 amino acids. CDR3 region: CASSLGTYRGPTDTQYF. CDR3 coding DNA: TGCGCCAGCAGCTTGGGGACTTACAGGGGCCCCACAGATACGCAGTATTTT.

V and J are TRBV12-3 or TRBV12-4 and TRBJ2-7; 7 nucleotides line up with TRBD1. With 5 bases clipped from V and 4 bases from J, the junction kept 8 bases outside the gene matches. This CDR3 is built from 14 residues. This CDR3 reads CASSDPGQPYEQYF. The CDR3 bases are TGTGCCAGCAGTGATCCGGGACAGCCTTACGAGCAGTACTTC.

The chain is built from TRBV6-2 or TRBV6-3 and TRBJ2-1; the match to TRBD1 covers 7 bases. The length of the CDR3 is 16 residues. Germline V gene sequence: CDR1 MNHEY, CDR2 SVGEGT. J gave up 5 bases and V 6 bases, and 13 bases lay outside the gene matches. CDR3 residues: CASSQPGQPSNNEQFF. The CDR3 bases are TGTGCCAGCAGCCAACCGGGACAGCCTTCCAACAATGAGCAGTTCTTC.

The J gene is TRBJ2-1, the V gene TRBV20-1; TRBD2 might be the D (6 bases). This CDR3 is built from 14 residues. Trimming removed 2 bases from V and 2 bases from J, with 10 bases in between. CDR1 is DFQATT and CDR2 is SNEGSKA in the germline V gene (reference sequence). The CDR3 is CSARSGVTYNEQFF. DNA of the CDR3: TGCAGTGCTAGATCGGGAGTCACCTACAATGAGCAGTTCTTC.

This clonotype was seen only a few times. The genes are TRBV12-3 or TRBV12-4 and TRBJ2-7, with TRBD1 matching over 7 bases. Trimming took 5 bases from V and 4 from J; bases not matched to a gene: 5. The CDR3 consists of 13 residues. DNA of the CDR3: TGTGCCAGCAGTCTCAGGGGGAAATACGAGCAGTACTTC. This codes for CASSLRGKYEQYF.

This clonotype has a handful of counts. This chain links TRBV6-1 with TRBJ2-7; 7 bases are a match to TRBD1. V was clipped by 6 bases and J by 2 bases; unmatched bases: 4. The length of the CDR3 is 13 residues. Germline values: CDR1 MNHNS, CDR2 SASEGT. DNA for the CDR3: TGTGCCAGCAGACAGGGGTATACCTACGAGCAGTACTTC. Amino acid sequence: CASRQGYTYEQYF.

The V call is TRBV6-1, the J call TRBJ2-5; D tentatively fits TRBD1 or TRBD2 (5 bases each). CDR1 MNHNS and CDR2 SASEGT come from the germline V gene. V was pared by 11 bases and J by 3 bases, with 16 bases between. The CDR3 runs to 13 residues. The CDR3: CAVAPGPKETQYF. The CDR3 coding sequence is TGTGCCGTTGCACCGGGACCTAAAGAGACCCAGTACTTC.

The rearrangement uses TRBV5-1 and TRBJ2-3, with D hard to call. CDR1 SGHRS and CDR2 YFSETQ come from the germline V gene. This CDR3 contains 16 residues. The germline V and J ends were trimmed by 0 bases and 2 bases, with 13 bases remaining between them. The CDR3 DNA reads TGCGCCAGCAGCTTGGGAGGACGACCGAACACAGATACGCAGTATTTT. Translated: CASSLGGRPNTDTQYF. Together with reference TRBV5-1 and TRBJ2-3, the CDR3 gives the full variable domain: KAGVTQTPRYLIKTRGQQVTLSCSPISGHRSVSWYQQTPGQGLQFLFEYFSETQRNKGNFPGRFSGRQFSNSRSEMNVSTLELGDSALYLCASSLGGRPNTDTQYFGPGTRLTVL.

The rearrangement links TRBV28 to TRBJ2-1; TRBD2 might be the D (6 bases). Trimming removed 4 bases at V and 8 bases at J, with 18 bases between. The CDR3 runs to 15 residues. From germline, CDR1 is MDHEN and CDR2 SYDVKM. CDR3 loop: CASSSSGLPSDEQFF. The CDR3 DNA sequence: TGTGCCAGCAGTTCATCGGGACTCCCCAGTGATGAGCAGTTCTTC.

The chain has TRBV28 and TRBJ1-2; 8 bases are a match to TRBD1. Germline V gene data show CDR1 as MDHEN and CDR2 as SYDVKM. The CDR3 has 12 amino acids. Trimming cost V 6 bases and J 12 bases; bases outside gene matches: 9. The CDR3 nucleotides are TGTGCCAGCAGCGACAGGGGTTACGGCCACACCTTC. Amino acids: CASSDRGYGHTF.

The chain joins TRBV7-9 to TRBJ2-7, with D unclear. Germline V gives CDR1 SEHNR, CDR2 FQNEAQ (reference sequence). The CDR3 length is 12 residues. V was trimmed by 5 bases and J by 5 bases, leaving 10 bases between them. The CDR3, as DNA: TGTGCCAGCAGCCTGCTGCTTAACGAGCAGTACTTC. Protein sequence: CASSLLLNEQYF.

CDR3 sequence (DNA): TGTGCCAGCAGCCCTGGACTGCCTCCAGAGACCCAGTTCTTC. It codes for CASSPGLPPETQFF. The chain is built from TRBV12-3 or TRBV12-4 and TRBJ2-5; TRBD2 is a possible D gene (5 bases). The J call may be mistaken, given a closer DNA end match to TRBJ2-1. CDR3 length equals 14 residues.

CDR3 sequence reads: CSVEAGLGYEQYF. The CDR3, as DNA: TGCAGCGTTGAAGCGGGGTTGGGCTACGAGCAGTACTTC. The chain uses TRBV29-1 and TRBJ2-7, with a tentative D call TRBD2 (5 bases). Trimming removed 1 base at V and 3 bases at J, with 10 bases between. Germline V gene lookup returns CDR1 SQVTM and CDR2 ANQGSEA. The CDR3 consists of 13 residues.

Here the CDR3 reads CASSPLSAYNSPLHF. CDR3 in DNA: TGTGCCAGCAGTCCTTTAAGTGCCTATAATTCACCCCTCCACTTT. The chain is built from TRBV6-1 and TRBJ1-6; D ambiguous. Trimming cost V 5 bases and J 2 bases, with 10 bases left between them. The CDR3 consists of 15 residues. Germline assignment: CDR1 MNHNS and CDR2 SASEGT.

This clonotype occurred a few times. The chain joins TRBV7-9 to TRBJ1-5; a weak D match, TRBD1 (6 bases). This CDR3 is 16 amino acids long. Germline-derived CDR1 and CDR2 are SEHNR and FQNEAQ (reference sequence). The V end lost 3 bases, the J end lost 4 bases, and 16 bases lay between the germline ends. The CDR3 region has the DNA TGTGCCAGCAGCTTTCGGGACACAAGGAAAAATCAGCCCCAGCATTTT. Translating it yields CASSFRDTRKNQPQHF.

The rearrangement uses TRBV4-1 and TRBJ1-2; no clear D. The length of the CDR3 is 15 residues. Trimming removed 0 bases from V and 2 bases from J, with 10 bases in between. The germline V gene has CDR1 MGHRA and CDR2 YSYEKL. The CDR3 coding sequence is TGCGCCAGCAGCCAAGATGGTCAGATCAACTATGGCTACACCTTC. Amino acids: CASSQDGQINYGYTF.

J is TRBJ2-1 and V is TRBV24-1; D is possibly TRBD1 or TRBD2 (5 bases each). The germline V gene encodes CDR1 KGHDR and CDR2 SFDVKD. The CDR3 spans 14 residues. V was clipped by 7 bases and J by 0 bases, with 9 bases between them. CDR3 sequence reads: CATRRGSSYNEQFF. CDR3 DNA: TGTGCCACCAGGAGGGGTAGCTCCTACAATGAGCAGTTCTTC.

V is TRBV7-2 and J is TRBJ2-4; possibly TRBD1 for D (5 bases). The J call may be incorrect, as the DNA end agrees better with TRBJ2-7. CDR3 length: 14 residues. Germline assignment: CDR1 SGHTA and CDR2 FQGNSA. The CDR3 DNA sequence: TGTGCCAGCAGCTTTCAATACAGGTCCGACGAGCAGTACTTC. Translating it yields CASSFQYRSDEQYF.